Listed here are 22 T cell receptor beta chains from one sample, sequenced in a study of T cell responses to AZD1222 COVID-19 vaccine. This table comes from immunoSEQ multiplex PCR, and its TCRdb copy is limited to in-frame clones, with some not included. The table includes fewer than 80,000 clones, around 79% detected once. Sequences were derived from peripheral blood, sampled on day 0 of MenACWY control vaccination. These TCRs come from an adult in good health.

The V call is TRBV7-9, the J call TRBJ1-1, with a weak D call TRBD1 (5 bases). Germline V gives CDR1 SEHNR, CDR2 FQNEAQ (reference sequence). The germline V and J ends were trimmed by 5 bases and 3 bases, with 16 bases remaining between them. The CDR3 is 15 residues long. DNA of the CDR3: TGTGCCAGCAGCCCCCGGGGACGGCCGGACACTGAAGCTTTCTTT. This sequence encodes CASSPRGRPDTEAFF.

About this clone itself: Sequence at one end of the junction differs from germline and may be a read error. This sequence joins TRBV6-4 and TRBJ1-2, with D hard to call. CDR3 length: 11 amino acids. Germline CDR1 MRHNA, CDR2 SNTAGT. In nucleotides, the CDR3 is TGTGCCACCAAACCATCCCGGCGGGTAGGTTTC. This codes for CATKPSRRVGF.

The chain has TRBV7-8 and TRBJ2-7, with D possibly being TRBD1 or TRBD2 (5 bases each). CDR1 and CDR2 (germline): SGHVS, FQNEAQ. With 3 bases removed from V and 2 bases from J, the gap between germline ends came to 20 bases. The CDR3 spans 17 residues. CDR3 amino acids: CASSLGAGTRGPYEQYF. The CDR3 nucleotides are TGTGCCAGCAGCTTGGGCGCCGGGACCCGGGGCCCCTACGAGCAGTACTTC. The full variable domain, rest sourced from reference TRBV7-8 and TRBJ2-7, is GAGVSQSPRYKVAKRGQDVALRCDPISGHVSLFWYQQALGQGPEFLTYFQNEAQLDKSGLPSDRFFAERPEGSVSTLKIQRTQQEDSAVYLCASSLGAGTRGPYEQYFGPGTRLTVT.

The chain is built from TRBV18 and TRBJ1-2; 10 bases agree with TRBD1. The CDR3 sequence is 13 residues long. The germline V gene has CDR1 KGHSH and CDR2 LQKENI. The ends lost 8 bases at V and 3 bases at J; junction bases unmatched: 3. The chain's CDR3 is CASTTGGDYGYTF. The CDR3 nucleotides are TGTGCCAGCACGACAGGGGGCGACTATGGCTACACCTTC.

The gene calls are TRBV2 and TRBJ1-2; 8 bases map to TRBD1. This CDR3 spans 15 amino acids. CDR1 and CDR2 (germline): SNHLY, FYNNEI. After removal of 6 bases from V and 5 bases from J, the junction contained 11 bases not matched to a gene. The CDR3 protein is CASRVPGQDPYGYTF. The CDR3 DNA reads TGTGCCAGCAGGGTCCCGGGACAGGATCCTTATGGCTACACCTTC.

This chain connects TRBV5-4 to TRBJ1-1; D ambiguous. Germline CDR1 reads SGHNT; CDR2 reads YYREEE (reference sequence). The V end lost 3 bases, the J end lost 3 bases, and 12 bases lay between the germline ends. The length of the CDR3 is 14 residues. The CDR3 loop is CASSSGLIDTEAFF. The CDR3 region has the DNA TGTGCCAGCAGCTCCGGACTGATTGACACTGAAGCTTTCTTT.

This clone was observed a few times. The chain employs TRBV6-5 and TRBJ2-1; tentatively, D is TRBD2 (6 bases). The CDR3 spans 14 residues. Germline V gene sequence: CDR1 MNHEY, CDR2 SVGAGI. V lost 8 bases and J lost 8, with 19 bases in between. DNA of the CDR3: TGTGCCAGCTCCCGAGGGACTCTTCTCGATGAGCAGTTCTTC. As protein: CASSRGTLLDEQFF.

The rearrangement uses TRBV10-3 and TRBJ2-7; 9 bases line up with TRBD1. In germline, CDR1 is ENHRY, CDR2 SYGVKD. With 6 bases clipped from V and 1 base from J, the junction kept 4 bases outside the gene matches. The CDR3 is 14 residues long. The CDR3: CAISTGTGSYEQYF. The CDR3 DNA sequence: TGTGCCATCAGCACCGGGACAGGGTCCTACGAGCAGTACTTC.

This clone was detected once. V is TRBV7-6 and J is TRBJ1-3; D gene uncertain. The CDR3 consists of 14 residues. Trimming cost V 5 bases and J 1 base, with 9 bases left between them. CDR1 is SGHVS and CDR2 is FNYEAQ in the germline V gene. The CDR3 coding sequence is TGTGCCAGCAGCCCTGGTACATCTGGAAACACCATATATTTT. Translated: CASSPGTSGNTIYF.

This clone was counted between two and nine times. The chain employs TRBV19 and TRBJ2-7; TRBD2 agrees at 14 bases. V lost 5 bases and J lost 5; bases outside the gene matches: 5. CDR3 length: 15 amino acids. CDR1 is LNHDA and CDR2 is SQIVND in the germline V gene (reference sequence). DNA for the CDR3: TGTGCCAGTAGTTTGGGACTAGCGGGAGCGAACGAGCAGTACTTC. This encodes CASSLGLAGANEQYF.

The chain has TRBV7-2 and TRBJ1-3; D remains unclear. V dropped 4 bases and J dropped 2 bases, with 12 bases sitting between them. The CDR3 loop spans 15 amino acids. Germline V gene data show CDR1 as SGHTA and CDR2 as FQGNSA. The CDR3 region has the DNA TGTGCCAGCAGCTATAAAGAGAGACCTGGAAACACCATATATTTT. This codes for CASSYKERPGNTIYF.

This sequence joins TRBV6-2 or TRBV6-3 and TRBJ1-6; TRBD1 might be the D (5 bases). This CDR3 is built from 14 residues. Germline lookup yields CDR1 MNHEY and CDR2 SVGEGT. Trimming pared 1 base from V and 8 bases from J, leaving 9 bases between. The CDR3 spells CASSYWDEDSPLHF. DNA of the CDR3: TGTGCCAGCAGTTACTGGGACGAGGATTCACCCCTCCACTTT.

This clone has only one observation. The chain couples TRBV5-1 to TRBJ2-3; the D is unclear. Germline loops: CDR1 SGHRS, CDR2 YFSETQ. The CDR3 contains 14 residues. V was pared by 4 bases and J by 2 bases, with 11 bases between. The CDR3, as DNA: TGCGCCAGCAGCCCGAGTTTGTTCACAGATACGCAGTATTTT. Amino acid sequence: CASSPSLFTDTQYF.

CDR3 region: CASSPRGGGDYGYTF. For the CDR3, the DNA is TGCGCCAGCAGCCCACGGGGAGGGGGCGACTATGGCTACACCTTC. V and J are TRBV5-1 and TRBJ1-2, with 7 bases identical to TRBD1. The CDR3 consists of 15 residues. The ends lost 4 bases at V and 3 bases at J; junction bases unmatched: 9. Germline assignment: CDR1 SGHRS and CDR2 YFSETQ.

The chain uses TRBV7-9 and TRBJ2-7; D is perhaps TRBD1 or TRBD2 (5 bases each). CDR3 length: 13 amino acids. The V gene's germline CDR1 is SEHNR and CDR2 FQNEAQ (reference sequence). V lost 5 bases and J lost 1, with 9 bases in between. The CDR3 loop reads CASSPGRSYEQYF. The CDR3 DNA follows: TGTGCCAGCAGCCCGGGGCGGTCCTACGAGCAGTACTTC.

This chain connects TRBV2 to TRBJ2-2; 11 bases fit TRBD2. CDR1 and CDR2 from the germline V gene are SNHLY and FYNNEI. J was trimmed by 5 bases and V by 6 bases; bases with no gene match: 11. The CDR3 extends over 17 amino acids. The CDR3 DNA sequence: TGTGCCAGCAGCCCCACCTTAGCGGGGGGGCGGACCGGGGAGCTGTTTTTT. This encodes CASSPTLAGGRTGELFF.

This chain joins TRBV5-8 and TRBJ1-4; 7 bases map to TRBD1. Germline trimming cut 2 bases from V and 8 bases from J; bases unmatched to any gene: 9. Germline CDR1 and CDR2: SGHTS and YDEGEE. The CDR3 sequence is 15 residues long. CDR3 residues: CASSLGGRDAEKLFF. The CDR3 bases are TGTGCCAGCAGCTTAGGGGGCAGGGACGCGGAAAAACTGTTTTTT.

The chain recombines TRBV10-3 with TRBJ1-1; TRBD1 matches at 8 bases. CDR1 is ENHRY and CDR2 is SYGVKD in the germline V gene. This CDR3 has 14 residues. The V gene end was trimmed by 5 bases and the J gene end by 1 base; junction bases not matched to a gene: 3. The CDR3 DNA follows: TGTGCCATCAGTCCGGACAGGGCGAACACTGAAGCTTTCTTT. Translation gives CAISPDRANTEAFF.

The chain couples TRBV11-2 to TRBJ1-1; no clear D. This CDR3 is built from 13 residues. Germline V gives CDR1 SGHAT, CDR2 FQNNGV. V dropped 1 base and J dropped 4 bases, with 7 bases sitting between them. The CDR3 nucleotides read TGTGCCAGCAGCTTAGGTACAGCCACTGAAGCTTTCTTT. The encoded protein is CASSLGTATEAFF.

V and J are TRBV5-1 and TRBJ1-2; D is uncertain. The CDR3 spans 16 residues. V shed 0 bases and J shed 0 bases, with 12 bases lying between them. The germline gives CDR1 SGHRS, CDR2 YFSETQ. The chain's CDR3 is CASSLGQMGTNYGYTF. The CDR3 DNA sequence: TGCGCCAGCAGCTTGGGCCAGATGGGCACTAACTATGGCTACACCTTC.

This clone was picked up a small number of times. For the CDR3, the DNA is TGTGCCAGCAGTGTCCAGAGACAGCCTAAAGAGACCCAGTACTTC. It encodes CASSVQRQPKETQYF. This chain joins TRBV2 and TRBJ2-5, with a possible D match to TRBD1 (5 bases). Germline CDR1 is SNHLY and CDR2 is FYNNEI. Trimming removed 4 bases from V and 3 bases from J, with 15 bases in between. This CDR3 is 15 amino acids long.

V gene TRBV6-5 combines with J gene TRBJ1-1; possibly TRBD1 for D (5 bases). The length of the CDR3 is 14 residues. Germline CDR1 reads MNHEY; CDR2 reads SVGAGI. V lost 5 bases and J 4 bases, leaving 14 bases between the germline ends. The CDR3 DNA follows: TGTGCCAGCAGTAAGGGGAGAGGGGTCACTGAAGCTTTCTTT. It is translated as CASSKGRGVTEAFF.